The 25 T cell receptor beta chains in this list originate from one sample, sequenced in a study of cytomegalovirus exposure and HLA in healthy donors listed by TCRdb under 2017. The library was obtained by the immunoSEQ multiplex PCR assay. For the multiplex PCR, a mixture combining 60 forward primers for TCR Vbeta segments and 13 reverse primers for TCR Jbeta segments was used. This immuneACCESS table, as held by TCRdb, lists in-frame sequences with V and J called but not all clones. Of the missing ones, under half trace to an unresolved V gene in checked studies; the others have no known cause. The sample data list 75,000 to 100,000 clones, and 74% of these were observed just once. The ten largest clones add up to 1.8% of the sample. Sequencing was done on a sample of PBMCs. These receptors came from a male donor in good health and CMV-seronegative.

The J gene is TRBJ2-5, the V gene TRBV7-2, with 10 nucleotides matching TRBD1. This CDR3 comprises 15 residues. Trimming removed 5 bases from V and 2 bases from J; junction bases left unmatched: 5. CDR1 is SGHTA, CDR2 FQGNSA, per germline. CDR3 protein: CASSRQGASQETQYF. The CDR3 nucleotides read TGTGCCAGCAGCCGACAGGGGGCGTCTCAAGAGACCCAGTACTTC.

This clone came up a few times. This chain links TRBV29-1 with TRBJ2-5, with D possibly matching TRBD2 (6 bases). Between the trimmed V and J ends, which lost 6 bases and 1 base, there was a span of 12 bases. The germline CDR1 and CDR2 sequences are SQVTM and ANQGSEA. This CDR3 is 13 amino acids long. The CDR3 sequence: CSVAGSPQETQYF. CDR3 DNA: TGCAGCGTGGCCGGGAGCCCCCAAGAGACCCAGTACTTC.

V gene TRBV5-8 combines with J gene TRBJ1-2; 7 positions agree with TRBD1. Germline values: CDR1 SGHTS, CDR2 YDEGEE. V was pared by 9 bases and J by 3 bases, with 20 bases of the junction left unmatched. The CDR3 extends over 17 amino acids. The CDR3 DNA follows: TGTGCCATGCGCTCCGGGACAGATAGTCACGACTACTATGGCTACACCTTC. Translation gives CAMRSGTDSHDYYGYTF.

Worth noting for this clone: A read error may account for a junction end that differs from germline. The chain joins TRBV7-7 to TRBJ2-2, with TRBD2 as a possible D gene (5 bases). CDR1 is SSHAT and CDR2 is FNYEAQ in the germline V gene (reference sequence). This CDR3 comprises 15 residues. CDR3 protein: CASSLERGGTGELFF. CDR3 DNA sequence: TGTGCTAGCAGCTTAGAACGGGGTGGCACCGGGGAGCTGTTTTTT.

The J gene is TRBJ2-3, the V gene TRBV7-2; D uncertain. Germline V CDR1 and CDR2: SGHTA, FQGNSA. The CDR3 consists of 14 residues. Trimming took 4 bases from V and 1 from J, leaving 9 bases between them. The CDR3 bases are TGTGCCAGCAGCTCAGGCTGGGGCACAGATACGCAGTATTTT. Amino acid sequence: CASSSGWGTDTQYF.

This clone was seen a few times. The chain is built from TRBV5-6 and TRBJ1-1; possibly TRBD1 for D (6 bases). Germline loops: CDR1 SGHDT, CDR2 YYEEEE. This CDR3 spans 14 amino acids. Trimming removed 0 bases from V and 6 bases from J, with 12 bases in between. CDR3 in amino acids: CASSLGQGWSEAFF. DNA of the CDR3: TGTGCCAGCAGCTTGGGGCAGGGGTGGTCTGAAGCTTTCTTT.

This clone appeared a single time. J is TRBJ2-5 and V is TRBV30; tentative D call: TRBD1 (6 bases). The CDR3 has 13 amino acids. Germline lookup yields CDR1 GTSNPN and CDR2 SVGIG (reference sequence). The V and J ends lost 0 bases and 5 bases respectively, with 10 bases between them. Here the CDR3 DNA reads TGTGCCTGGAGTGTACAGGGACGGGAGACCCAGTACTTC. It codes for CAWSVQGRETQYF. The whole variable domain, filled in from reference TRBV30 and TRBJ2-5, reads SQTIHQWPATLVQPVGSPLSLECTVEGTSNPNLYWYRQAAGRGLQLLFYSVGIGQISSEVPQNLSASRPQDRQFILSSKKLLLSDSGFYLCAWSVQGRETQYFGPGTRLLVL.

V usage is TRBV2 and J usage is TRBJ2-3; 12 nucleotides agree with TRBD2. The CDR3 sequence is 14 residues long. Germline-derived CDR1 and CDR2 are SNHLY and FYNNEI. The ends lost 7 bases at V and 3 bases at J; junction bases unmatched: 2. The CDR3: CASIGLAGTDTQYF. As DNA, the CDR3 is TGTGCCAGCATAGGACTAGCGGGGACAGATACGCAGTATTTT.

This clone came up once. V gene TRBV28 combines with J gene TRBJ2-2; no firm D call. This CDR3 contains 15 residues. Trimming shortened V by 5 bases and J by 1 base, and 11 bases separated the two germline ends. The germline gives CDR1 MDHEN, CDR2 SYDVKM. CDR3 region: CASSPVARNTGELFF. DNA of the CDR3: TGTGCCAGCAGTCCCGTGGCACGGAACACCGGGGAGCTGTTTTTT. Together with reference TRBV28 and TRBJ2-2, the CDR3 gives the full variable domain: DVKVTQSSRYLVKRTGEKVFLECVQDMDHENMFWYRQDPGLGLRLIYFSYDVKMKEKGDIPEGYSVSREKKERFSLILESASTNQTSMYLCASSPVARNTGELFFGEGSRLTVL.

This rearrangement joins TRBV5-1 to TRBJ2-7; TRBD1 matches at 8 bases. Germline V lookup: CDR1 SGHRS, CDR2 YFSETQ. The V and J ends lost 0 bases and 6 bases, in that order; junction bases with no gene match: 5. The CDR3 is 14 amino acids. CDR3 DNA: TGCGCCAGCAGCTTGGCCGTGACAGGGGTCGAGCAGTACTTC. It translates to CASSLAVTGVEQYF.

The genes are TRBV27 and TRBJ2-1; TRBD2 agrees at 9 bases. The CDR3 contains 15 residues. CDR1 and CDR2 from the germline V gene are MNHEY and SMNVEV (reference sequence). The J segment lost 2 bases and the V segment lost 8 bases, leaving 7 bases of the junction unmatched. Written as DNA, the CDR3 is TGTGCCAGCTTTTCGGGCGGGGGGGCCTACAATGAGCAGTTCTTC. Its translation: CASFSGGGAYNEQFF.

The sample holds a few counts of this clone. The chain employs TRBV19 and TRBJ1-2; 7 bases are shared with TRBD1. Germline CDR1 is LNHDA and CDR2 is SQIVND (reference sequence). There are 15 residues in the CDR3. The trim removed 5 bases at V and 6 bases at J, leaving 12 bases unmatched. The CDR3 spells CASSSRGQIVDGYTF. CDR3 nucleotide sequence: TGTGCCAGTAGTTCCCGGGGACAGATAGTTGATGGCTACACCTTC. The full variable domain, completed using reference TRBV19 and TRBJ1-2, is DGGITQSPKYLFRKEGQNVTLSCEQNLNHDAMYWYRQDPGQGLRLIYYSQIVNDFQKGDIAEGYSVSREKKESFPLTVTSAQKNPTAFYLCASSSRGQIVDGYTFGSGTRLTVV.

This clone was recorded only once. The CDR3 sequence: CASSIRDRVVTNTGELFF. CDR3 nucleotides: TGCGCCAGCAGCATCCGGGACAGGGTGGTTACGAACACCGGGGAGCTGTTTTTT. This chain links TRBV5-1 with TRBJ2-2; 9 nucleotides line up with TRBD1. CDR1 is SGHRS and CDR2 is YFSETQ in the germline V gene. The V segment lost 4 bases and the J segment 0 bases; nucleotides outside the gene matches: 10. The CDR3 runs to 18 residues.

The chain recombines TRBV7-9 with TRBJ1-4; D might be TRBD1 (6 bases). The V and J ends lost 5 bases and 4 bases respectively, with 11 bases between them. Germline V gene lookup returns CDR1 SEHNR and CDR2 FQNEAQ (reference sequence). CDR3 length: 14 amino acids. For the CDR3, the DNA is TGTGCCAGCAGCGACAGGAACCTTAATGAAAAACTGTTTTTT. Encoded protein: CASSDRNLNEKLFF.

This CDR3 reads CAFTDRNREAFF. The CDR3 region has the DNA TGTGCCTTCACGGACAGAAACCGTGAAGCTTTCTTT. This rearrangement joins TRBV30 to TRBJ1-1; possibly TRBD1 for D (6 bases). This CDR3 comprises 12 residues. V lost 7 bases and J 7 bases, leaving 16 bases between the germline ends. The germline gives CDR1 GTSNPN, CDR2 SVGIG (reference sequence).

The chain is built from TRBV4-3 and TRBJ2-5, with TRBD2 matching over 10 bases. Per germline, CDR1 LGHNA and CDR2 YSLEER. The length of the CDR3 is 16 residues. Unmatched junction bases numbered 5, after V lost 2 bases and J lost 2 bases. CDR3 sequence: CASSQRSGRPQETQYF. The CDR3 DNA is TGCGCCAGCAGCCAACGTAGCGGGAGGCCTCAAGAGACCCAGTACTTC.

This chain links TRBV6-6 with TRBJ1-2; 8 bases fit TRBD1. The V gene end was trimmed by 5 bases and the J gene end by 6 bases; junction bases not matched to a gene: 8. The CDR3 spans 14 residues. Germline CDR1 MNHNY, CDR2 SVGAGI (reference sequence). CDR3 residues: CASSAAGQVDGYTF. CDR3 nucleotide sequence: TGTGCCAGCAGTGCCGCGGGACAGGTCGATGGCTACACCTTC.

The V gene is TRBV5-6, the J gene TRBJ1-1; D possibly corresponds to TRBD1 (5 bases). This CDR3 region has 15 residues. Germline V gene data show CDR1 as SGHDT and CDR2 as YYEEEE. Trimming removed 0 bases from V and 0 bases from J, with 9 bases in between. This CDR3 reads CASSLVGRVNTEAFF. The CDR3 coding sequence is TGTGCCAGCAGCTTGGTGGGCAGGGTGAACACTGAAGCTTTCTTT.

The rearrangement uses TRBV13 and TRBJ1-4; TRBD1 matches at 10 bases. The CDR3 contains 15 residues. Unmatched junction bases numbered 6, after V lost 5 bases and J lost 6 bases. The germline V gene encodes CDR1 PRHDT and CDR2 FYEKMQ (reference sequence). CDR3 amino acids: CASSDRDRGYEKLFF. CDR3 nucleotides: TGTGCCAGCAGCGACCGGGACAGGGGCTATGAAAAACTGTTTTTT.

The V call is TRBV18, the J call TRBJ1-4; D unclear. The CDR3 is 15 residues long. V was pared by 5 bases and J by 0 bases, with 10 bases between. Germline V gene data show CDR1 as KGHSH and CDR2 as LQKENI. CDR3: CASSTRSSTNEKLFF. CDR3 coding DNA: TGTGCCAGCTCAACAAGGAGCTCAACTAATGAAAAACTGTTTTTT.

The rearrangement links TRBV4-2 to TRBJ2-5; 10 nucleotides align to TRBD2. The length of the CDR3 is 16 residues. Looked up from germline, CDR1 is LGHNA and CDR2 is YNFKEQ. The V segment lost 2 bases and the J segment 1 base; nucleotides outside the gene matches: 4. CDR3 bases: TGTGCCAGCAGCCAATTACTAGCGGGACGCCAAGAGACCCAGTACTTC. This encodes CASSQLLAGRQETQYF.

The V and J genes are TRBV28 and TRBJ2-7; 8 bases match TRBD1. V lost 6 bases to trimming and J lost 3 bases; unmatched junction nucleotides: 7. The V gene's germline CDR1 is MDHEN and CDR2 SYDVKM. The CDR3 extends over 14 amino acids. In DNA form, the CDR3 reads TGTGCCAGCAGGGAGACAGGGGACCTCTACGAGCAGTACTTC. It specifies CASRETGDLYEQYF.

The chain recombines TRBV7-9 with TRBJ2-5, with 11 bases fitting TRBD2. V lost 4 bases to trimming and J lost 5 bases; unmatched junction nucleotides: 6. This CDR3 spans 15 amino acids. Germline V gives CDR1 SEHNR, CDR2 FQNEAQ (reference sequence). Here the CDR3 DNA reads TGTGCCAGCAGCTCCTCACTAGCGGGAGTTGAGACCCAGTACTTC. This gives the protein CASSSSLAGVETQYF.

The rearrangement links TRBV10-2 to TRBJ2-3, with D tentatively TRBD2 (6 bases). Germline V lookup: CDR1 WSHSY, CDR2 SAAADI. The V and J ends lost 10 bases and 1 base respectively, with 18 bases between them. The length of the CDR3 is 15 residues. The CDR3 reads CATIPLIAGTDTQYF. CDR3 nucleotides: TGCGCCACCATTCCCTTAATAGCGGGCACAGATACGCAGTATTTT.

The chain is built from TRBV25-1 and TRBJ1-2; TRBD1 aligns across 8 bases. Germline trimming cut 2 bases from V and 2 bases from J; bases unmatched to any gene: 4. The germline CDR1 and CDR2 sequences are MGHDK and SYGVNS. The CDR3 covers 15 residues. CDR3 bases: TGTGCCAGCAGTGAAGCCGACAGGGGCAACTATGGCTACACCTTC. Its protein product is CASSEADRGNYGYTF.